These 10 T cell receptor beta chains were sequenced from one sample in a study of blood T cell repertoires in COVID-19. Profiling relied on immunoSEQ multiplex PCR, and the TCRdb table lists in-frame clones only, not all of them. The sample has around 120,000 clones, roughly 90% seen once. What was sequenced was peripheral blood. These receptors were taken from a woman aged 55-75 years with COVID-19, enrolled during active disease.

The chain combines TRBV7-2 with TRBJ2-3, with 9 bases lining up with TRBD1. Germline CDR1 reads SGHTA; CDR2 reads FQGNSA. The CDR3 loop spans 15 amino acids. V dropped 5 bases and J dropped 6; count of bases not matched to a gene: 9. The chain's CDR3 is CASSLQDRGPDTQYF. The CDR3 nucleotides are TGTGCCAGCAGCCTCCAGGACAGGGGCCCGGATACGCAGTATTTT. Drawing the rest from reference TRBV7-2 and TRBJ2-3, the complete variable domain is GAGVSQSPSNKVTEKGKDVELRCDPISGHTALYWYRQSLGQGLEFLIYFQGNSAPDKSGLPSDRFSAERTGGSVSTLTIQRTQQEDSAVYLCASSLQDRGPDTQYFGPGTRLTVL.

V gene TRBV5-5 combines with J gene TRBJ2-3; D may be TRBD2 (7 bases). The germline V gene has CDR1 SGHKS and CDR2 YYEKEE (reference sequence). V lost 7 bases, J lost 6 bases, and 18 bases lay in between. The CDR3 contains 14 residues. The DNA for the CDR3 is TGTGCCAGCGAGGGACGGGGGGCCGGGGATACGCAGTATTTT. As protein: CASEGRGAGDTQYF.

This sequence joins TRBV4-3 and TRBJ2-3, with 10 bases matching TRBD1. This CDR3 is 17 amino acids long. Germline CDR1 and CDR2: LGHNA and YSLEER. V gave up 0 bases and J gave up 5 bases; unmatched junction bases: 8. CDR3 coding DNA: TGCGCCAGCAGCCAAGATTATCGGACAGGGGGGCTAGATACGCAGTATTTT. Translation: CASSQDYRTGGLDTQYF.

The genes are TRBV4-3 and TRBJ2-5; a weak D match, TRBD2 (6 bases). The CDR3 totals 15 residues. V lost 2 bases, J lost 1 base, and 11 bases lay in between. Germline V gene data show CDR1 as LGHNA and CDR2 as YSLEER. CDR3 nucleotides: TGCGCCAGCAGCCAAAACTCGGGACTCCAAGAGACCCAGTACTTC. It translates to CASSQNSGLQETQYF.

The V and J genes are TRBV6-5 and TRBJ1-2; 7 bases agree with TRBD1. Germline CDR1 reads MNHEY; CDR2 reads SVGAGI. With V trimmed by 6 bases and J by 13 bases, 17 bases remained unmatched. The CDR3 contains 14 residues. The CDR3 region has the DNA TGTGCCAGCAGCCCGGGACAGCTCCCTTTGAGGAGCACCTTC. Encoded protein: CASSPGQLPLRSTF.

The rearrangement links TRBV15 to TRBJ1-4; 7 positions agree with TRBD1. V was clipped by 8 bases and J by 8 bases; unmatched bases: 14. In germline, CDR1 is LNHNV, CDR2 YYDKDF (reference sequence). The CDR3 totals 15 residues. The CDR3 sequence: CATGNRQGVREKLFF. The DNA of the CDR3 is TGTGCCACCGGAAACCGACAGGGCGTTCGGGAAAAACTGTTTTTT.

The chain has TRBV7-2 and TRBJ1-3; 7 bases are a match to TRBD1. The CDR3 totals 14 residues. Trimming at V came to 5 bases and at J to 6 bases, leaving 7 bases not matched to a gene. Germline values: CDR1 SGHTA, CDR2 FQGNSA. The DNA of the CDR3 is TGTGCCAGCAGCAACCGACAGGGCAAAAACACCATATATTTT. Its protein is CASSNRQGKNTIYF.

Turning to this clone: This sample includes further DNA sequences coding for the same CDR3. V usage is TRBV19 and J usage is TRBJ1-5; 9 bases agree with TRBD1. This CDR3 comprises 15 residues. CDR1 and CDR2 from the germline V gene are LNHDA and SQIVND (reference sequence). V gave up 6 bases and J gave up 0 bases; unmatched junction bases: 3. The CDR3 sequence is CASRGQGYSNQPQHF. The CDR3 DNA follows: TGTGCCAGTAGGGGACAGGGATATAGCAATCAGCCCCAGCATTTT.

This chain connects TRBV19 to TRBJ2-2; 9 positions agree with TRBD2. V was clipped by 10 bases and J by 2 bases; unmatched bases: 14. Per germline, CDR1 LNHDA and CDR2 SQIVND (reference sequence). The CDR3 has 17 amino acids. The CDR3 is CATRGSGGQENTGELFF. The CDR3 region has the DNA TGTGCCACCCGGGGAAGCGGGGGGCAGGAAAACACCGGGGAGCTGTTTTTT.

The V gene is TRBV20-1, the J gene TRBJ1-5; 8 positions agree with TRBD1. Per germline, CDR1 DFQATT and CDR2 SNEGSKA (reference sequence). The CDR3 covers 15 residues. With 3 bases clipped from V and 0 bases from J, the junction kept 4 bases outside the gene matches. The CDR3 loop reads CSASKQGGSNQPQHF. CDR3 DNA: TGCAGTGCTAGTAAACAGGGGGGTAGCAATCAGCCCCAGCATTTT.